Shown below are 2 T cell receptor beta chains from a single sample sequenced in a study of T cell responses to AZD1222 COVID-19 vaccine. The table came from immunoSEQ multiplex PCR; TCRdb's copy has only in-frame clones and leaves some out. This sample has 95,000 to 150,000 clones; 92% occur once, and the top ten carry approximately 1.7%. The specimen was peripheral blood, collected on day 0 of AZD1222 vaccination. The receptor set was obtained from an adult in good health.

Of note for this clone: Other nucleotide sequences in the sample specify the same CDR3. This chain links TRBV7-9 with TRBJ1-6; perhaps TRBD1 as D (5 bases). The CDR3 is made up of 14 amino acids. In germline, CDR1 is SEHNR, CDR2 FQNEAQ (reference sequence). Trimming removed 2 bases from V and 6 bases from J, with 8 bases in between. The CDR3 sequence: CASSLQGPNSPLHF. The CDR3 coding sequence is TGTGCCAGCAGCTTACAGGGACCTAATTCACCCCTCCACTTT.

This chain connects TRBV14 to TRBJ1-1; tentative D call: TRBD1 (6 bases). The length of the CDR3 is 13 residues. V lost 1 base, J lost 8 bases, and 11 bases lay in between. The germline gives CDR1 SGHDN, CDR2 FVKESK. The CDR3 is CASSQAGVREAFF. The CDR3 DNA reads as TGTGCCAGCAGCCAAGCAGGGGTGAGGGAAGCTTTCTTT.